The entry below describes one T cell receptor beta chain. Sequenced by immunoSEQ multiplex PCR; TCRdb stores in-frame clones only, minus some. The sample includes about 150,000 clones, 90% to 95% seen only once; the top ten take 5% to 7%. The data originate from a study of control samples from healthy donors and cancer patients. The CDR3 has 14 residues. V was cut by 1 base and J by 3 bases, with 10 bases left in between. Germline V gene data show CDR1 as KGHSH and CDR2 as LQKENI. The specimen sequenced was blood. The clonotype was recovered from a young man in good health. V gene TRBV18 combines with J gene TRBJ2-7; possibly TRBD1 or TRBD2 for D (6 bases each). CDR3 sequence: CASSPRGGGYEQYF. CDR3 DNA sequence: TGTGCCAGCTCACCACGAGGGGGAGGCTACGAGCAGTACTTC.